The rows below give T cell receptor beta chains drawn from one sample of a study of CD8 T cells in Susac syndrome. MiXCR, run by TCRdb on the immunoSEQ multiplex PCR reads, gives a single entry per CDR3 protein. Found here are hundreds of thousands of distinct CDR3 sequences, 75% to 90% of them singletons; the top ten hold about 0.12%. The sample consisted of CD8+ T cells from PBMCs. These receptors came from a human donor with multiple sclerosis. The CDR3 runs from the conserved cysteine through the conserved F or W. Fields, in order: J gene, D gene, clone size, V gene, CDR3 DNA, CDR3 protein. A D gene is named only where the DNA matches it firmly. Only some rows state a clone size, as once, few, many or a class for expanded clones.

j_call: TRBJ2-7; d_call: TRBD2; clone_size: -; v_call: TRBV7-6; cdr3_nt: TGTGCCAGCAGCGGGGGACTAGCGGGTTCCTCCTACGAGCAGTACTTC; cdr3_aa: CASSGGLAGSSYEQYF
j_call: TRBJ1-6; d_call: TRBD1; clone_size: few; v_call: TRBV6-1; cdr3_nt: TGTGCCAGCAGTAGTAACAGGGGAGGGAATTCACCCCTCCACTTT; cdr3_aa: CASSSNRGGNSPLHF
j_call: TRBJ2-5; d_call: -; clone_size: -; v_call: TRBV27; cdr3_nt: TGTGCCAGCAGTTCCCCGGGGGACGAGACCCAGTACTTC; cdr3_aa: CASSSPGDETQYF
j_call: TRBJ2-1; d_call: TRBD1; clone_size: -; v_call: TRBV20-1; cdr3_nt: TGCAGTGCTAGATCGGGGACAGGTCGAGACAATGAGCAGTTCTTC; cdr3_aa: CSARSGTGRDNEQFF
j_call: TRBJ2-1; d_call: -; clone_size: -; v_call: TRBV2; cdr3_nt: TGTGCCAGCAGTGCTTGGGGGGTTCTATGGTTCTTC; cdr3_aa: CASSAWGVLWFF
j_call: TRBJ1-1; d_call: -; clone_size: -; v_call: TRBV5-1; cdr3_nt: TGCGCCAGCAGCGCAGGGACGATGAACACTGAAGCTTTCTTT; cdr3_aa: CASSAGTMNTEAFF
j_call: TRBJ1-2; d_call: -; clone_size: -; v_call: TRBV29-1; cdr3_nt: TGCAGCGCCCCGGTGGACTATGGCTACACCTTC; cdr3_aa: CSAPVDYGYTF
j_call: TRBJ1-1; d_call: -; clone_size: few; v_call: TRBV6-1; cdr3_nt: TGTGCCAGCAGTCAAACCCGTGGGGGAGCTGAAGCTTTCTTT; cdr3_aa: CASSQTRGGAEAFF
j_call: TRBJ1-1; d_call: TRBD1; clone_size: -; v_call: TRBV5-6; cdr3_nt: TGTGCCAGCAGCTGGTGGGACAGCCAGAACACTGAAGCTTTCTTT; cdr3_aa: CASSWWDSQNTEAFF
j_call: TRBJ2-4; d_call: TRBD2; clone_size: -; v_call: TRBV28; cdr3_nt: TGTGCCAGCAGTTCTCCGGGACTAGTCCAAAACATTCAGTACTTC; cdr3_aa: CASSSPGLVQNIQYF
j_call: TRBJ2-1; d_call: TRBD1; clone_size: -; v_call: TRBV6-5; cdr3_nt: TGTGCCAGCAGTTACAGGGACAGGGGGCTGGAAGTCGGAGATGAGCAGTTCTTC; cdr3_aa: CASSYRDRGLEVGDEQFF
j_call: TRBJ2-2; d_call: -; clone_size: -; v_call: TRBV27; cdr3_nt: TGTGCCAGCAGCTTCGGTGGGGAACTGTTTTTT; cdr3_aa: CASSFGGELFF
j_call: TRBJ2-7; d_call: -; clone_size: -; v_call: TRBV20-1; cdr3_nt: TGCAGTGCCCCGGGCTCCGTCCACGAGCAGTACTTC; cdr3_aa: CSAPGSVHEQYF
j_call: TRBJ2-5; d_call: -; clone_size: -; v_call: TRBV20-1; cdr3_nt: TGCAGTGCTAGTACGAGGCGACTGCAAGAGACCCAGTACTTC; cdr3_aa: CSASTRRLQETQYF
j_call: TRBJ2-7; d_call: TRBD2; clone_size: -; v_call: TRBV5-4; cdr3_nt: TGTGCCAGCAGCGACCGCGGGAGTAGCTACGAGCAGTACTTC; cdr3_aa: CASSDRGSSYEQYF
j_call: TRBJ2-7; d_call: -; clone_size: few; v_call: TRBV28; cdr3_nt: TGTGCCAGCAGTTTTCTCGGGAGTTACGAGCAGTACTTC; cdr3_aa: CASSFLGSYEQYF
j_call: TRBJ2-7; d_call: -; clone_size: -; v_call: TRBV28; cdr3_nt: TGTGCCAGCAGTCTATACATCGAGGTCGAAAACGAGCAGTACTTC; cdr3_aa: CASSLYIEVENEQYF
j_call: TRBJ1-1; d_call: TRBD1; clone_size: once; v_call: TRBV11-3; cdr3_nt: TGTGCCAGCAGCACAAGACAGGGGGCTGAAGCTTTCTTT; cdr3_aa: CASSTRQGAEAFF
j_call: TRBJ2-7; d_call: -; clone_size: -; v_call: TRBV27; cdr3_nt: TGTGCCAGCAGTTTGCAGACCGGGACTCACAATTCTTACGAGCAGTACTTC; cdr3_aa: CASSLQTGTHNSYEQYF
j_call: TRBJ1-2; d_call: TRBD1; clone_size: -; v_call: TRBV20-1; cdr3_nt: TGCAGTGCTAGAGATCTTCGTACAGGGGGCGTCTATGGCTACACCTTC; cdr3_aa: CSARDLRTGGVYGYTF
j_call: TRBJ1-5; d_call: -; clone_size: -; v_call: TRBV18; cdr3_nt: TGTGCCAGCTCAGACGGACCTGAGCCCCAGCATTTT; cdr3_aa: CASSDGPEPQHF
j_call: TRBJ2-1; d_call: -; clone_size: -; v_call: TRBV6-2/TRBV6-3; cdr3_nt: TGTGCCAGCAGCAGGACTATAACGAACAATGAGCAGTTCTTC; cdr3_aa: CASSRTITNNEQFF
j_call: TRBJ1-1; d_call: -; clone_size: once; v_call: TRBV7-9; cdr3_nt: TGTGCCAGCAGCTACTCTACAGGGTCCACTGAAGCTTTCTTT; cdr3_aa: CASSYSTGSTEAFF
j_call: TRBJ2-2; d_call: TRBD2; clone_size: -; v_call: TRBV4-2; cdr3_nt: TGTGCCAGCAGCCAAGATCCGGCCGCGGGAGGGTACGACACCGGGGAGCTGTTTTTT; cdr3_aa: CASSQDPAAGGYDTGELFF
j_call: TRBJ2-7; d_call: TRBD1; clone_size: -; v_call: TRBV12-3/TRBV12-4; cdr3_nt: TGTGCCAGCAGTTTTGTGGGACAGGTCTCCTACGAGCAGTACTTC; cdr3_aa: CASSFVGQVSYEQYF
j_call: TRBJ1-6; d_call: -; clone_size: -; v_call: TRBV4-1; cdr3_nt: TGCGCCAGCACCTCCCTTATCGGGGGCTTTAATTCACCCCTCCACTTT; cdr3_aa: CASTSLIGGFNSPLHF
j_call: TRBJ1-4; d_call: -; clone_size: -; v_call: TRBV28; cdr3_nt: TGTGCCAACAGTATAACAGGCGGATACGGTGAAAAACTGTTTTTT; cdr3_aa: CANSITGGYGEKLFF
j_call: TRBJ2-6; d_call: -; clone_size: -; v_call: TRBV2; cdr3_nt: TGTGCCAGCAATGGGGCGGGACAGAGCTCTGGGGCCAACGTCCTGACTTTC; cdr3_aa: CASNGAGQSSGANVLTF
j_call: TRBJ1-1; d_call: -; clone_size: -; v_call: TRBV19; cdr3_nt: TGTGCCAGTACACCAGGACGCCAGAACACTGAAGCTTTCTTT; cdr3_aa: CASTPGRQNTEAFF
j_call: TRBJ1-4; d_call: TRBD1; clone_size: -; v_call: TRBV27; cdr3_nt: TGTGCCAGCAGTTTATATGGGACAGGAAATGAAAAACTGTTTTTT; cdr3_aa: CASSLYGTGNEKLFF
j_call: TRBJ1-2; d_call: -; clone_size: few; v_call: TRBV4-1; cdr3_nt: TGCGCCAGCAGCCAAGAAGGACAGTACCTCTATGGCTACACCTTC; cdr3_aa: CASSQEGQYLYGYTF
j_call: TRBJ2-7; d_call: TRBD1; clone_size: -; v_call: TRBV29-1; cdr3_nt: TGCAGCGTAGAGTACGACCGGGAACAGGGGGCTGGGTACGAGCAGTACTTC; cdr3_aa: CSVEYDREQGAGYEQYF
j_call: TRBJ2-7; d_call: TRBD1; clone_size: -; v_call: TRBV28; cdr3_nt: TGTGCCAGCAGTTTATGGGGGGACAGGGGGGAGCAGTACTTC; cdr3_aa: CASSLWGDRGEQYF
j_call: TRBJ2-5; d_call: -; clone_size: -; v_call: TRBV29-1; cdr3_nt: TGCAGCGTTGAAGATCGGGCAGGCTTCCAAGAGACCCAGTACTTC; cdr3_aa: CSVEDRAGFQETQYF
j_call: TRBJ2-2; d_call: -; clone_size: -; v_call: TRBV15; cdr3_nt: TGTGCCACCAGCAGAGATTTGTCCGGGTTGAACACCGGGGAGCTGTTTTTT; cdr3_aa: CATSRDLSGLNTGELFF